The 10 T cell receptor beta chains below come from one sample, sequenced in a study of T cells after yellow fever vaccination. Each CDR3 protein gets one entry after TCRdb re-called the 5' RACE reads with MiXCR. The sample records roughly 150,000 distinct CDR3 sequences, under 7% being singletons. This material consisted of CD4+ T cells sorted from PBMCs, taken 10 days after the yellow fever booster vaccination. The receptors here all came from a man aged 25-40 years who received the YFV17D yellow fever vaccine.

This clonotype was recorded many times. This rearrangement joins TRBV12-3 or TRBV12-4 to TRBJ1-1; 8 bases align to TRBD1. Trimming at V came to 5 bases and at J to 2 bases, leaving 7 bases not matched to a gene. The CDR3 is 15 amino acids. CDR3 sequence reads: CASSDAGTGNTEAFF. CDR3 bases: TGTGCCAGCAGTGACGCCGGGACAGGTAACACTGAAGCTTTCTTT.

This clonotype came up a few times. V is TRBV29-1 and J is TRBJ1-3; 8 bases fit TRBD1. After removal of 7 bases from V and 8 bases from J, the junction contained 7 bases not matched to a gene. The V gene's germline CDR1 is SQVTM and CDR2 ANQGSEA. The CDR3 length is 12 residues. The CDR3 region is CSAGDRRDTIYF. The CDR3, as DNA: TGCAGCGCCGGGGACAGGAGAGACACCATATATTTT. The full variable domain, in which reference TRBV29-1 and TRBJ1-3 provide the parts outside the CDR3, is SAVISQKPSRDICQRGTSLTIQCQVDSQVTMMFWYRQQPGQSLTLIATANQGSEATYESGFVIDKFPISRPNLTFSTLTVSNMSPEDSSIYLCSAGDRRDTIYFGEGSWLTVV.

This clonotype was found many times. The chain carries TRBV5-4 and TRBJ2-7; D call uncertain. Looked up from germline, CDR1 is SGHNT and CDR2 is YYREEE (reference sequence). The CDR3 consists of 12 residues. The germline V and J ends were trimmed by 2 bases and 3 bases, with 6 bases remaining between them. The CDR3 DNA reads as TGTGCCAGCAGCTTAGATCGCTACGAGCAGTACTTC. Amino acid sequence: CASSLDRYEQYF.

This clonotype was detected ten times or more. The chain employs TRBV5-1 and TRBJ2-2; D tentatively reads TRBD1 or TRBD2 (6 bases each). This CDR3 region has 13 residues. Looked up from germline, CDR1 is SGHRS and CDR2 is YFSETQ. The ends were cut back, 8 bases at V and 4 bases at J, with 12 bases in the middle. As DNA, the CDR3 is TGCGCCAGTAGGGGGGAAGTCACCGGGGAGCTGTTTTTT. This encodes CASRGEVTGELFF.

This clonotype was detected ten times or more. The chain uses TRBV5-4 and TRBJ2-5, with D unclear. Germline loops: CDR1 SGHNT, CDR2 YYREEE (reference sequence). V lost 2 bases and J 2 bases, leaving 10 bases between the germline ends. CDR3 size: 14 residues. In nucleotides, the CDR3 is TGTGCCAGCAGCTTAGTGGGAACTCAAGAGACCCAGTACTTC. Translation: CASSLVGTQETQYF.

This clonotype was picked up many times. The genes are TRBV5-1 and TRBJ2-3; 14 nucleotides align to TRBD2. The CDR3 spans 16 residues. Trimming took 4 bases from V and 7 from J; bases not matched to a gene: 8. Looked up from germline, CDR1 is SGHRS and CDR2 is YFSETQ. DNA of the CDR3: TGCGCCAGCAGCCCCGGGACTAGCGGGAGAGGGAATACGCAGTATTTT. As protein: CASSPGTSGRGNTQYF.

The rearrangement links TRBV19 to TRBJ1-2; D remains ambiguous. This CDR3 is 12 amino acids long. V was clipped by 3 bases and J by 3 bases, with 5 bases between them. Germline CDR1 LNHDA, CDR2 SQIVND (reference sequence). CDR3 amino acids: CASSIHDYGYTF. The CDR3 coding sequence is TGTGCCAGTAGTATCCATGACTATGGCTACACCTTC.

The sample holds many counts of this clonotype. V and J are TRBV7-9 and TRBJ1-4; D remains unclear. The V gene lost 2 bases and the J gene lost 4 bases, with 5 bases spanning the gap. The CDR3 extends over 13 amino acids. Per the germline V gene, CDR1 is SEHNR and CDR2 is FQNEAQ (reference sequence). The CDR3: CASSLRSNEKLFF. CDR3 sequence (DNA): TGTGCCAGCAGCTTACGGAGTAATGAAAAACTGTTTTTT. Full variable domain (remainder filled in from reference TRBV7-9 and TRBJ1-4): DTGVSQNPRHKITKRGQNVTFRCDPISEHNRLYWYRQTLGQGPEFLTYFQNEAQLEKSRLLSDRFSAERPKGSFSTLEIQRTEQGDSAMYLCASSLRSNEKLFFGSGTQLSVL.

This clonotype was counted ten times or more. The gene calls are TRBV3-1 and TRBJ2-2; D may be TRBD1 (6 bases). Germline V gives CDR1 LGHDT, CDR2 YNNKEL (reference sequence). The CDR3 sequence is 16 residues long. Trimming took 2 bases from V and 3 from J, leaving 13 bases between them. CDR3 sequence: CASSQTSGAYTGELFF. In DNA form, the CDR3 reads TGTGCCAGCAGCCAAACATCAGGGGCATACACCGGGGAGCTGTTTTTT.

This clonotype was counted many times. This rearrangement joins TRBV29-1 to TRBJ1-1; a possible D gene is TRBD1 (5 bases). With 7 bases removed from V and 0 bases from J, the gap between germline ends came to 9 bases. This CDR3 spans 12 amino acids. CDR1 is SQVTM and CDR2 is ANQGSEA in the germline V gene. The CDR3 is CSGGTMNTEAFF. As DNA, the CDR3 is TGCAGCGGCGGGACGATGAACACTGAAGCTTTCTTT.